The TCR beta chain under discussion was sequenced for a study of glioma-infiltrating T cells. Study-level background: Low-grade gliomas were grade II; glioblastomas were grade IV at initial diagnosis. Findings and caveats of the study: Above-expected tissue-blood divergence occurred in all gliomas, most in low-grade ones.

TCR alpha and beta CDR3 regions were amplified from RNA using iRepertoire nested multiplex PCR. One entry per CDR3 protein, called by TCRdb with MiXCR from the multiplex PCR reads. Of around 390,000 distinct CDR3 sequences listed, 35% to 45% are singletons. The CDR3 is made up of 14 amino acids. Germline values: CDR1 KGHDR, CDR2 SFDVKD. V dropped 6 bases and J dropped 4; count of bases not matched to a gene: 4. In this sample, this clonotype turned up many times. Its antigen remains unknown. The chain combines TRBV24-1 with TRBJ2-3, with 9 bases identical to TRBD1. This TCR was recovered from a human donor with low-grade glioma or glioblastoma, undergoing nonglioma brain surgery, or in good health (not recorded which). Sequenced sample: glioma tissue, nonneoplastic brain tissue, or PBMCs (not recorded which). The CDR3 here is CATSPQGAADTQYF. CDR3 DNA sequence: TGTGCCACCAGTCCACAGGGGGCCGCAGATACGCAGTATTTT.